Listed below are T cell receptor beta chains from one sample, sequenced in a study of blood T cells in healthy people across ages. TCRdb reprocessed the 5' RACE reads with MiXCR, giving one entry per CDR3 protein. The sample has more than 700,000 distinct CDR3 sequences, roughly 50% seen once. Sequences were obtained from blood. All receptors come from an elderly man in good health. Both conserved end residues are part of each CDR3. The D gene is left open where the match is weak. Size is stated for part of the rows, as once, few or many counts, or as a class when the clone is expanded.

>-|TRBV5-6|-|TRBJ2-5
CASSLGPNSYNEQYF
TGTGCCAGCAGCTTGGGGCCGAACTCCTACAATGAGCAGTACTTC
>-|TRBV21-1|-|TRBJ2-1
CASSKQDRWDYNEQFF
TGTGCCAGCAGCAAACAGGACAGGTGGGATTACAATGAGCAGTTCTTC
>few|TRBV15|-|TRBJ2-7
CATSRDRNGGYEQYF
TGTGCCACCAGCAGAGATCGGAACGGGGGCTACGAGCAGTACTTC
>-|TRBV7-2|-|TRBJ2-3
CASSYSGARGRYAYF
TGTGCCAGCAGTTATAGCGGCGCCCGGGGCAGATACGCGTATTTT
>-|TRBV5-1|-|TRBJ2-1
CASSLDTAYNEQFF
TGCGCCAGCAGCTTGGACACAGCCTACAATGAGCAGTTCTTC
>-|TRBV29-1|TRBD1|TRBJ2-3
CSVDAYPGQGADTQYF
TGCAGCGTTGACGCCTATCCGGGACAGGGGGCAGATACGCAGTATTTT
>once|TRBV27|-|TRBJ2-1
CASSPSTETYDEQFF
TGTGCCAGCAGTCCATCGACCGAGACCTACGATGAGCAGTTCTTC
>-|TRBV7-8|-|TRBJ2-3
CASSQSRVEDTQYF
TGTGCCAGCAGCCAGTCCAGGGTAGAAGATACGCAGTATTTT
>many|TRBV20-1|TRBD2|TRBJ2-1
CSVYGTSANNEQFF
TGCAGTGTCTACGGGACTAGCGCGAACAATGAGCAGTTCTTC
>-|TRBV5-1|-|TRBJ2-5
CASKSWSMGKGQETQYF
TGCGCTAGCAAGTCGTGGAGCATGGGGAAGGGGCAAGAGACCCAGTACTTC
>-|TRBV10-3|TRBD2|TRBJ2-1
CAIGLAGEVETQFF
TGTGCCATAGGACTAGCGGGAGAGGTGGAGACCCAGTTCTTC
>-|TRBV20-1|TRBD2|TRBJ2-5
CSARDIAGTETQYF
TGCAGTGCTAGAGATATAGCGGGAACAGAGACCCAGTACTTC
>-|TRBV7-2|-|TRBJ2-5
CASSLLGGWTQYF
TGTGCCAGCAGCTTACTCGGAGGATGGACCCAGTACTTC
>-|TRBV25-1|TRBD1|TRBJ1-1
CASSTTGITEAFF
TGTGCCAGCAGTACGACAGGGATCACTGAAGCTTTCTTT
>-|TRBV5-1|-|TRBJ1-5
CASSLGGLWNQPQHF
TGCGCCAGCAGCTTGGGGGGCCTGTGGAATCAGCCCCAGCATTTT
>-|TRBV5-1|TRBD2|TRBJ2-1
CASSSPTSGGLSGQFF
TGCGCCAGCAGCTCACCGACTAGCGGAGGCCTTAGTGGGCAGTTCTTC
>-|TRBV5-1|-|TRBJ2-3
CASSLATVVWYF
TGCGCCAGCAGCTTGGCGACAGTTGTGTGGTATTTT
>-|TRBV20-1|-|TRBJ2-3
CSAYPLVGHTDTQYF
TGCAGTGCTTACCCGCTAGTTGGTCACACAGATACGCAGTATTTT
>-|TRBV9|-|TRBJ2-7
CASSVGRGRIYEQYF
TGTGCCAGCAGCGTAGGGAGGGGTAGGATCTACGAGCAGTACTTC
>-|TRBV28|-|TRBJ1-1
CASSWGSTDMNTEAFF
TGTGCCAGCAGTTGGGGTAGTACGGACATGAACACTGAAGCTTTCTTT
>-|TRBV30|-|TRBJ1-1
CAWSAGSTEAFF
TGTGCCTGGAGTGCGGGTAGCACTGAAGCTTTCTTT
>-|TRBV20-1|TRBD2|TRBJ2-7
CSATGLAGDLSYEQYF
TGCAGTGCTACGGGACTAGCGGGAGATCTTTCCTACGAGCAGTACTTC
>-|TRBV5-5|-|TRBJ2-3
CASFEGGNTDTQYF
TGTGCCAGCTTCGAAGGGGGAAACACAGATACGCAGTATTTT
>-|TRBV2|-|TRBJ2-7
CAGGSGQRNEQYF
TGTGCCGGAGGGAGCGGCCAAAGGAACGAGCAGTACTTC
>few|TRBV20-1|TRBD2|TRBJ2-7
CSASTSGRDYEQYF
TGCAGTGCTTCGACTAGCGGGAGGGACTACGAGCAGTACTTC
>-|TRBV9|TRBD2|TRBJ2-7
CASNVALAGAPEEQYF
TGTGCCAGCAACGTAGCCCTAGCGGGAGCCCCGGAAGAGCAGTACTTC
>-|TRBV5-6|-|TRBJ1-2
CASSFEGRGYTF
TGTGCCAGCAGCTTTGAGGGGAGGGGCTACACCTTC
>once|TRBV20-1|TRBD1|TRBJ1-6
CSAGGTGGKNSPLHF
TGCAGTGCTGGCGGGACAGGCGGAAAAAATTCACCCCTCCACTTT
>-|TRBV5-1|TRBD1|TRBJ1-2
CASSPGTGDRPGYGYTF
TGCGCCAGCAGCCCTGGGACAGGGGACCGACCGGGGTATGGCTACACCTTC
>-|TRBV10-3|-|TRBJ2-7
CAISESGQGVGPRSYNEQYF
TGTGCCATCAGTGAGTCCGGGCAGGGAGTCGGTCCAAGGTCCTACAATGAGCAGTACTTC
>-|TRBV24-1|-|TRBJ2-1
CATSDPLGPTRNEQFF
TGTGCCACCAGTGACCCCTTGGGCCCAACCCGCAATGAGCAGTTCTTC
>-|TRBV28|-|TRBJ2-7
CVSSDDSEQYF
TGTGTCAGCAGTGACGACAGTGAGCAGTACTTC
>-|TRBV15|-|TRBJ2-3
CATSRGSTDTQYF
TGTGCCACCAGCAGGGGAAGCACAGATACGCAGTATTTT
>-|TRBV29-1|-|TRBJ1-2
CSVGDIASGYTF
TGCAGCGTTGGGGACATTGCTAGTGGCTACACCTTC
>few|TRBV5-1|TRBD2|TRBJ2-1
CASTLFLAGGNEQFF
TGCGCCAGCACACTATTTTTAGCGGGAGGAAATGAGCAGTTCTTC
>-|TRBV5-1|-|TRBJ2-7
CASSLKMDRAQYF
TGCGCCAGCAGCTTGAAAATGGATCGGGCCCAGTACTTC
>-|TRBV15|-|TRBJ2-5
CATSRAPWRETQYF
TGTGCCACCAGCAGAGCCCCCTGGAGGGAGACCCAGTACTTC
>-|TRBV18|-|TRBJ1-1
CASSPRTVTEAFF
TGTGCCAGCTCACCTCGGACAGTCACTGAAGCTTTCTTT
>-|TRBV27|-|TRBJ2-3
CASSYLALTRTDTQYF
TGCGCCAGCAGTTATTTGGCTCTGACAAGGACAGATACGCAGTATTTT
>-|TRBV6-5|-|TRBJ1-1
CASSYSVGEGYTEAFF
TGTGCCAGCAGTTACTCGGTCGGGGAGGGGTACACTGAAGCTTTCTTT